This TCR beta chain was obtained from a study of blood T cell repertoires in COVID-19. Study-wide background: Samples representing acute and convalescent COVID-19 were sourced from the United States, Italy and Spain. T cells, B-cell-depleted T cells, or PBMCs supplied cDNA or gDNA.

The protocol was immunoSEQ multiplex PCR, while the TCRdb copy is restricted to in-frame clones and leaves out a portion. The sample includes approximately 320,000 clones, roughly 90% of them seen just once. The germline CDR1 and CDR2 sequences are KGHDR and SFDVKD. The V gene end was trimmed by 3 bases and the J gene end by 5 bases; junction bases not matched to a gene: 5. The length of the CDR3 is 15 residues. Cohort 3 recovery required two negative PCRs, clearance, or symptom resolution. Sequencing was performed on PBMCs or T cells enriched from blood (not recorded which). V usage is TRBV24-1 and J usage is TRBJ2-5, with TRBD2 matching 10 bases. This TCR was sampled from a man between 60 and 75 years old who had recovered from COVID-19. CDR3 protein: CATSDPSGRGETQYF. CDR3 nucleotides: TGTGCCACCAGTGATCCTAGCGGGAGAGGGGAGACCCAGTACTTC.